The 31 T cell receptor beta chains below all came from one sample that was sequenced in a study of cytomegalovirus exposure and HLA in healthy donors. 13 Jbeta primers and 60 Vbeta primers were used for the PCR. This table comes from immunoSEQ multiplex PCR, and its TCRdb copy is limited to in-frame clones, with some not included. The sample has about 64,000 clones, 65% to 90% seen once. The sequenced material came from PBMCs. These receptors came from a female donor in good health and CMV-seronegative.

This sequence joins TRBV6-5 and TRBJ1-2, with D hard to call. This CDR3 spans 11 amino acids. Trimming stripped 6 bases from V and 6 bases from J, with 8 bases between. Germline loops: CDR1 MNHEY, CDR2 SVGAGI. CDR3 DNA: TGTGCCAGCAGCGCCGGGAATGGCTACACCTTC. It codes for CASSAGNGYTF.

The gene calls are TRBV6-1 and TRBJ2-2; a weak D match, TRBD1 (6 bases). With 2 bases removed from V and 4 bases from J, the gap between germline ends came to 11 bases. Germline CDR1 reads MNHNS; CDR2 reads SASEGT. CDR3 size: 15 residues. CDR3 bases: TGTGCCAGCAGTGAACCAGGGGAACGCACCGGGGAGCTGTTTTTT. Translated, it gives CASSEPGERTGELFF.

The chain carries TRBV11-2 and TRBJ2-2; D perhaps matches TRBD2 (5 bases). CDR3 length: 19 amino acids. Per germline, CDR1 SGHAT and CDR2 FQNNGV. The germline V and J ends were trimmed by 4 bases and 5 bases, with 26 bases remaining between them. CDR3 region: CASSSLRTGLQNITGELFF. DNA for the CDR3: TGTGCCAGCAGCTCCCTAAGGACCGGACTCCAAAATATTACCGGGGAGCTGTTTTTT.

The chain couples TRBV10-3 to TRBJ2-2; D is perhaps TRBD2 (5 bases). This CDR3 contains 15 residues. Germline values: CDR1 ENHRY, CDR2 SYGVKD. V was shortened by 2 bases and J by 5 bases, with 12 bases between the two germline ends. The CDR3 sequence is CAISERAGGTGELFF. CDR3 bases: TGTGCCATCAGTGAGAGGGCAGGCGGGACCGGGGAGCTGTTTTTT.

CDR3 coding DNA: TGTGCCAGCAGCCTTGACATGGGTCCCTACGAGCAGTACTTC. It is translated as CASSLDMGPYEQYF. J is TRBJ2-7 and V is TRBV6-5; D ambiguous. The germline V gene encodes CDR1 MNHEY and CDR2 SVGAGI. The V and J ends lost 6 bases and 2 bases respectively, with 14 bases between them. The CDR3 sequence is 14 residues long.

The chain couples TRBV18 to TRBJ2-5; the D gene is possibly TRBD2 (6 bases). Trimming pared 4 bases from V and 3 bases from J, leaving 18 bases between. CDR1 is KGHSH, CDR2 LQKENI, per germline. CDR3 length: 16 amino acids. The CDR3 coding sequence is TGTGCCAGCTCACTCTACTCGGGAGTAGTAGAAGAGACCCAGTACTTC. As protein: CASSLYSGVVEETQYF.

The chain links TRBV1 to TRBJ2-3; TRBD2, the table's D call, lacks a check against the DNA. TRBV1 is deemed a pseudogene. The CDR3 is 17 amino acids. This CDR3 reads CTSSQDPSGISTDTQYF. The CDR3, as DNA: TGCACCAGCAGCCAAGATCCTAGCGGGATCAGCACAGATACGCAGTATTTT.

This rearrangement joins TRBV5-1 to TRBJ1-1; D is unclear. V shed 2 bases and J shed 4 bases, with 9 bases lying between them. The CDR3 contains 13 residues. CDR1 is SGHRS, CDR2 YFSETQ, per germline. CDR3 bases: TGCGCCAGCAGCTTCCCCGGAGGCACTGAAGCTTTCTTT. This translates into CASSFPGGTEAFF.

This chain uses TRBV4-1 with TRBJ2-3; 9 bases align to TRBD1. Germline V CDR1 and CDR2: MGHRA, YSYEKL. This CDR3 is built from 16 residues. J lost 2 bases, V lost 4 bases, and 7 bases had no gene match. The CDR3 coding sequence is TGCGCCAGCAGCCGAACCGGGACAGGGATCACAGATACGCAGTATTTT. Protein sequence: CASSRTGTGITDTQYF.

The rearrangement uses TRBV6-1 and TRBJ2-7; D gene ambiguous. The CDR3 loop spans 13 amino acids. The V end was cut by 8 bases, the J end by 3 bases, with 14 bases between. Germline lookup yields CDR1 MNHNS and CDR2 SASEGT. CDR3 loop: CASSPGPNYEQYF. The CDR3 nucleotides read TGTGCCAGCTCCCCCGGTCCTAACTACGAGCAGTACTTC.

The chain joins TRBV6-4 to TRBJ2-3; TRBD1 agrees at 7 bases. This CDR3 spans 18 amino acids. The germline V gene has CDR1 MRHNA and CDR2 SNTAGT. Unmatched junction bases numbered 14, after V lost 5 bases and J lost 0 bases. In nucleotides, the CDR3 is TGTGCCAGCAGTAAACAACAAATGACAGGGCCTAGCACAGATACGCAGTATTTT. Its translation: CASSKQQMTGPSTDTQYF.

V is TRBV19 and J is TRBJ2-3; TRBD1 aligns across 7 bases. Unmatched junction bases numbered 9, after V lost 7 bases and J lost 2 bases. Looked up from germline, CDR1 is LNHDA and CDR2 is SQIVND (reference sequence). The CDR3 length is 15 residues. CDR3 protein: CASTRQGDPTDTQYF. CDR3 DNA sequence: TGTGCCAGTACCAGACAGGGAGACCCCACAGATACGCAGTATTTT.

The chain couples TRBV27 to TRBJ2-1; D possibly corresponds to TRBD2 (6 bases). This CDR3 has 13 residues. V was trimmed by 5 bases and J by 8 bases, leaving 13 bases between them. CDR1 and CDR2 (germline): MNHEY, SMNVEV (reference sequence). The CDR3 region is CASSLLPGDEQFF. CDR3 coding DNA: TGTGCCAGCAGTCTACTACCGGGGGATGAGCAGTTCTTC.

In nucleotides, the CDR3 is TGTGCCAGCAGTCGCAGGGTGGGCAATGAGCAGTTCTTC. Encoded protein: CASSRRVGNEQFF. The chain carries TRBV6-5 and TRBJ2-1, with TRBD1 as a possible D gene (5 bases). V was trimmed by 5 bases and J by 6 bases, leaving 11 bases between them. The V gene's germline CDR1 is MNHEY and CDR2 SVGAGI. CDR3 length: 13 residues.

This chain uses TRBV27 with TRBJ2-5; 9 nucleotides agree with TRBD1. This CDR3 has 14 amino acids. Germline CDR1 MNHEY, CDR2 SMNVEV (reference sequence). The trim removed 6 bases at V and 9 bases at J, leaving 11 bases unmatched. The CDR3 reads CASRGQGRPAAQYF. CDR3 sequence (DNA): TGTGCCAGCAGGGGACAGGGAAGGCCTGCGGCCCAGTACTTC.

This chain joins TRBV2 and TRBJ2-7; 9 nucleotides line up with TRBD2. Germline-derived CDR1 and CDR2 are SNHLY and FYNNEI. This CDR3 spans 15 amino acids. CDR3 sequence (DNA): TGTACTACTGCCCGGGAGTCCGGGACTAGCTCCGAGCAGTACTTC. This translates into CTTARESGTSSEQYF.

This chain connects TRBV18 to TRBJ2-1; D perhaps matches TRBD2 (5 bases). In germline, CDR1 is KGHSH, CDR2 LQKENI. V shed 2 bases and J shed 1 base, with 12 bases lying between them. This CDR3 contains 16 residues. The chain's CDR3 is CASSPDTRTSYNEQFF. CDR3 coding DNA: TGTGCCAGCTCACCAGACACTAGGACGTCCTACAATGAGCAGTTCTTC.

This clone was detected once. The chain has TRBV7-9 and TRBJ1-2; 8 bases match TRBD1. There are 14 residues in the CDR3. Looked up from germline, CDR1 is SEHNR and CDR2 is FQNEAQ (reference sequence). The J segment lost 1 base and the V segment lost 7 bases, leaving 5 bases of the junction unmatched. The CDR3 sequence: CASTPDRDNYGYTF. Here the CDR3 DNA reads TGTGCCAGCACCCCGGACAGGGATAACTATGGCTACACCTTC.

The genes are TRBV6-1 and TRBJ2-5; TRBD2 matches at 7 bases. The CDR3 has 12 amino acids. Losses at the gene ends were 10 bases for V and 2 bases for J; bases not matched to a gene: 4. Germline-derived CDR1 and CDR2 are MNHNS and SASEGT. The CDR3 DNA follows: TGTGCCATACTAGCGCCACAAGAGACCCAGTACTTC. Encoded protein: CAILAPQETQYF.

The chain has TRBV9 and TRBJ2-3, with a tentative D call TRBD2 (6 bases). There are 15 residues in the CDR3. V was clipped by 4 bases and J by 4 bases, with 16 bases between them. From germline, CDR1 is SGDLS and CDR2 YYNGEE. The CDR3 is CASSTGLVPADTQYF. CDR3 nucleotides: TGTGCCAGCAGCACGGGACTCGTGCCGGCAGATACGCAGTATTTT.

The genes are TRBV28 and TRBJ2-7; 16 positions agree with TRBD2. Germline loops: CDR1 MDHEN, CDR2 SYDVKM. V shed 3 bases, J shed 9 bases, and the junction held 14 bases outside the gene matches. The length of the CDR3 is 18 residues. The DNA for the CDR3 is TGTGCCAGCAGTTTCCCCCATCCGGTGGGACTAGCGGGAGGGGCGCAGTACTTC. This encodes CASSFPHPVGLAGGAQYF.

This clone was picked up a small number of times. The gene calls are TRBV7-2 and TRBJ2-3; D is possibly TRBD2 (7 bases). The length of the CDR3 is 17 residues. Deletions cut 1 base from V and 7 bases from J, with 21 bases between. The germline V gene encodes CDR1 SGHTA and CDR2 FQGNSA. The CDR3 loop reads CASSLGGGGGPPNTQYF. CDR3 sequence (DNA): TGTGCCAGCAGCTTAGGGGGAGGGGGGGGGCCCCCGAATACGCAGTATTTT.

The count of this clone is one. The V gene is TRBV6-1, the J gene TRBJ2-7, with 8 bases identical to TRBD2. CDR3 length: 13 amino acids. Per germline, CDR1 MNHNS and CDR2 SASEGT. The trim removed 5 bases at V and 6 bases at J, leaving 6 bases unmatched. CDR3 sequence reads: CASSLGTRAEQYF. CDR3 nucleotides: TGTGCCAGCAGTCTTGGGACTAGGGCCGAGCAGTACTTC.

With respect to this clone: A read error may produce the germline difference seen at one junction end. This chain links TRBV7-7 with TRBJ2-2; a possible D gene is TRBD2 (6 bases). The CDR3 has 15 amino acids. Germline-derived CDR1 and CDR2 are SSHAT and FNYEAQ (reference sequence). The CDR3: CASSIGRGRTGELFF. For the CDR3, the DNA is TGTGCTAGCAGCATTGGGCGGGGTAGGACCGGGGAGCTGTTTTTT.

This rearrangement joins TRBV30 to TRBJ1-1, with 9 bases identical to TRBD1. The length of the CDR3 is 12 residues. Trimming took 5 bases from V and 9 from J; bases not matched to a gene: 7. The V gene's germline CDR1 is GTSNPN and CDR2 SVGIG (reference sequence). CDR3 sequence: CAWARGTGKAFF. The CDR3 DNA follows: TGTGCCTGGGCCCGCGGGACAGGGAAAGCTTTCTTT.

This clone was seen a handful of times. This sequence joins TRBV6-6 and TRBJ2-5; the D is unclear. The tail of the sequence fits TRBJ2-7 better, so the J call may be wrong. The length of the CDR3 is 12 residues. Germline-derived CDR1 and CDR2 are MNHNY and SVGAGI (reference sequence). The DNA for the CDR3 is TGTGCCAGCAGCCCGCGAGTCTACGAGCAGTACTTC. This translates into CASSPRVYEQYF.

The chain joins TRBV2 to TRBJ1-5; D not certain. CDR3 length: 13 residues. V gave up 4 bases and J gave up 5 bases, with 9 bases separating them. Germline V lookup: CDR1 SNHLY, CDR2 FYNNEI. CDR3 in DNA: TGTGCCAGCAGTGCGGCAGAGGATCAGCCCCAGCATTTT. It specifies CASSAAEDQPQHF.

This chain joins TRBV27 and TRBJ1-3; 11 bases agree with TRBD1. Germline CDR1 is MNHEY and CDR2 is SMNVEV (reference sequence). The V and J ends lost 7 bases and 4 bases, in that order; junction bases with no gene match: 9. The CDR3 length is 16 residues. CDR3 nucleotide sequence: TGTGCCAGCAAATTGACAGGACAGGGGGCCGGAAACACCATATATTTT. Translating gives CASKLTGQGAGNTIYF.

The V and J genes are TRBV29-1 and TRBJ2-5; D perhaps matches TRBD2 (6 bases). Germline CDR1 reads SQVTM; CDR2 reads ANQGSEA. The CDR3 runs 15 residues. V gave up 4 bases and J gave up 5 bases, with 20 bases separating them. DNA of the CDR3: TGCAGCGTTGTTTTCGGGACTCTAGTTGGGGAGACCCAGTACTTC. Its translation: CSVVFGTLVGETQYF. Full variable domain (remainder filled in from reference TRBV29-1 and TRBJ2-5): SAVISQKPSRDICQRGTSLTIQCQVDSQVTMMFWYRQQPGQSLTLIATANQGSEATYESGFVIDKFPISRPNLTFSTLTVSNMSPEDSSIYLCSVVFGTLVGETQYFGPGTRLLVL.

The rearrangement links TRBV6-1 to TRBJ2-7, with TRBD2 identical over 10 bases. CDR1 is MNHNS and CDR2 is SASEGT in the germline V gene. The CDR3 loop spans 14 amino acids. After removal of 7 bases from V and 3 bases from J, the junction contained 6 bases not matched to a gene. In nucleotides, the CDR3 is TGTGCCAGCAAAGGTCTAGCGGGGGACTACGAGCAGTACTTC. Translated, it gives CASKGLAGDYEQYF.

This clone has more than one count but fewer than ten. The J gene is TRBJ2-3, the V gene TRBV18, with TRBD2 identical over 9 bases. Germline V gene lookup returns CDR1 KGHSH and CDR2 LQKENI. After removal of 8 bases from V and 3 bases from J, the junction contained 9 bases not matched to a gene. The CDR3 is made up of 15 amino acids. For the CDR3, the DNA is TGTGCCAGCCAATATAGCGGGAGTGGTACAGATACGCAGTATTTT. It encodes CASQYSGSGTDTQYF.